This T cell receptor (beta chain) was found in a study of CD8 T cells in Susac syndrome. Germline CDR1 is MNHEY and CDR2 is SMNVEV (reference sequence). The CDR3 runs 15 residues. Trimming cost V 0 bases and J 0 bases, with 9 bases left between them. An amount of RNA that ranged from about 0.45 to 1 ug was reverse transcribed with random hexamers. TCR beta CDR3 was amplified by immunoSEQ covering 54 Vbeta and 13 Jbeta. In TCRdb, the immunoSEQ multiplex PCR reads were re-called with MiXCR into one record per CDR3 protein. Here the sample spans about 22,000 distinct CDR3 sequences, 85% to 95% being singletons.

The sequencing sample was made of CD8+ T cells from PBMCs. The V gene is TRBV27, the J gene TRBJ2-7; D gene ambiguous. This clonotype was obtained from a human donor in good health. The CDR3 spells CASSLSIGPSYEQYF. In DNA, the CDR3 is TGTGCCAGCAGTTTATCCATCGGGCCCTCCTACGAGCAGTACTTC.